This TCR beta chain was sequenced in a study of CD8 T cells in Susac syndrome. The RNA, about 0.45 to 1 ug, was put through reverse transcription using random hexamers. TCRdb passed the immunoSEQ multiplex PCR reads through MiXCR, listing each CDR3 protein once. The sample has a few hundred thousand distinct CDR3 sequences; about 91% are singletons. TEMRA cells were FACS-enriched, while CD8+ and CD4+ T cells were negatively isolated. This receptor was identified in a human donor with multiple sclerosis. The sample was CD4+ T cells from PBMCs.

Written as DNA, the CDR3 is TGTGCCAGCAGTTTAAAGTCGCCTGGGGGAGGAAACACCATATATTTT. Protein sequence: CASSLKSPGGGNTIYF. The V and J genes are TRBV12-3 or TRBV12-4 and TRBJ1-3; D may be TRBD1 (5 bases). The CDR3 has 16 amino acids. V was clipped by 2 bases and J by 4 bases, with 15 bases between them.